The clone carrying this T cell receptor (beta chain) showed up just a few times. Unmatched junction bases numbered 5, after V lost 6 bases and J lost 8 bases. The CDR3 loop spans 12 amino acids. CDR1 and CDR2 from the germline V gene are ENHRY and SYGVKD. PCR was performed a second time for roughly 7 to 11 cycles using a sample-barcoded 5' primer and a J-beta primer mix. Unique molecular identifiers of 12 random nucleotides labeled each cDNA. Using its own MiXCR run on the 5' RACE reads, TCRdb lists one record per CDR3 protein. The data show 1.4 million to 1.5 million distinct CDR3 sequences, approximately 42% seen once. This record comes from a study of blood T cells in healthy people across ages.

The sequence was collected from a woman aged 18-29 years in good health. Sequenced sample: blood. This sequence joins TRBV10-3 and TRBJ1-2; 8 bases fit TRBD1. CDR3 DNA: TGTGCCATCAGCGATGGGACAGGAGGCTACACCTTC. Encoded protein: CAISDGTGGYTF.